These 7 T cell receptor beta chains share one sample of origin, sequenced in a study of T cell repertoires in cytomegalovirus infection. TCRdb recomputed calls from the reads with MiXCR, one row per CDR3 protein. The sample has 250,000 to 300,000 distinct CDR3 sequences, 17% seen once. Sequenced material: CD8+ T cells from PBMCs. The receptors derive from a human donor in good health (CMV status not recorded). Some clones in this sample may be carry-over from other donors' samples.

This clonotype has more than one count but fewer than ten. J is TRBJ2-5 and V is TRBV27, with 8 bases matching TRBD2. This CDR3 is built from 14 residues. Germline V gives CDR1 MNHEY, CDR2 SMNVEV (reference sequence). J was trimmed by 3 bases and V by 6 bases; bases with no gene match: 6. For the CDR3, the DNA is TGTGCCAGCAGACCGGGACTAGTGGAAGAGACCCAGTACTTC. Encoded protein: CASRPGLVEETQYF.

The V gene is TRBV4-2, the J gene TRBJ2-1; 8 bases agree with TRBD2. With 0 bases clipped from V and 7 bases from J, the junction kept 8 bases outside the gene matches. The CDR3 contains 16 residues. Germline lookup yields CDR1 LGHNA and CDR2 YNFKEQ. CDR3 sequence (DNA): TGTGCCAGCAGCCAAGAGGCGAGCGGGGGTTTTAATGAGCAGTTCTTC. Amino acid sequence: CASSQEASGGFNEQFF.

This chain links TRBV6-5 with TRBJ1-1; tentative D call: TRBD1 (5 bases). The CDR3 contains 15 residues. The V gene's germline CDR1 is MNHEY and CDR2 SVGAGI. The V end lost 2 bases, the J end lost 5 bases, and 15 bases lay between the germline ends. The CDR3 nucleotides read TGTGCCAGCAGTTACATTCCCGGGGCGGGAACTGAAGCTTTCTTT. This codes for CASSYIPGAGTEAFF.

At least ten counts were recorded for this clonotype. The chain joins TRBV5-1 to TRBJ1-1, with 7 bases matching TRBD1. The V gene end was trimmed by 5 bases and the J gene end by 0 bases; junction bases not matched to a gene: 7. CDR3 length equals 15 residues. Germline V gene lookup returns CDR1 SGHRS and CDR2 YFSETQ. DNA for the CDR3: TGCGCCAGCAGTTCCACAGGGGCCGTGAACACTGAAGCTTTCTTT. This sequence encodes CASSSTGAVNTEAFF.

This chain joins TRBV10-3 and TRBJ2-7; 7 bases align to TRBD2. CDR1 is ENHRY, CDR2 SYGVKD, per germline. The length of the CDR3 is 14 residues. Germline trimming cut 3 bases from V and 6 bases from J; bases unmatched to any gene: 8. The CDR3, as DNA: TGTGCCATCAGTGACCTCGGGGGGTCAGTCGAGCAGTACTTC. This encodes CAISDLGGSVEQYF.

The V gene is TRBV5-1, the J gene TRBJ2-7; TRBD1 matches at 7 bases. This CDR3 comprises 16 residues. Germline V gene sequence: CDR1 SGHRS, CDR2 YFSETQ. Unmatched junction bases numbered 12, after V lost 4 bases and J lost 2 bases. The CDR3 sequence is CASSAGTTGFPYEQYF. The CDR3 nucleotides read TGCGCCAGCAGCGCAGGGACGACAGGGTTCCCCTACGAGCAGTACTTC.

This clonotype was recorded many times. The chain combines TRBV7-6 with TRBJ2-7; 7 nucleotides match TRBD1. The germline V gene encodes CDR1 SGHVS and CDR2 FNYEAQ. Germline trimming cut 5 bases from V and 2 bases from J; bases unmatched to any gene: 9. This CDR3 region has 15 residues. The DNA for the CDR3 is TGTGCCAGCAGCCGTCAGGGACAGCAGACCTACGAGCAGTACTTC. Protein: CASSRQGQQTYEQYF.